The clone carrying this TCR beta chain came up many times. Its cognate antigen is unknown. This specimen belongs to a study of glioma-infiltrating T cells. Amplification of TCR alpha and beta CDR3 regions from RNA used iRepertoire nested multiplex PCR. TCRdb reprocessed the multiplex PCR reads via MiXCR and lists one record per CDR3 protein. Altogether approximately 88,000 distinct CDR3 sequences are present, about 25% being singletons, with the ten largest covering 6.7%. Study-wide results and caveats: Very few CDR3 sequences were shared between tissue and blood.

This receptor was taken from a human donor with low-grade glioma or glioblastoma, undergoing nonglioma brain surgery, or in good health (not recorded which). The sequencing sample was made of glioma tissue, nonneoplastic brain tissue, or PBMCs (not recorded which).

Here the CDR3 DNA reads TGTGCCAGCTCATTCCGACAGGGGAGAAGTGGAGAGCTGTTTTTT. Translation: CASSFRQGRSGELFF. The V gene is TRBV18, the J gene TRBJ1-4, with 8 positions matching TRBD1. Germline V gives CDR1 KGHSH, CDR2 LQKENI. The CDR3 extends over 15 amino acids. Germline trimming cut 5 bases from V and 14 bases from J; bases unmatched to any gene: 16.